The next 25 T cell receptor beta chains were all read from a single sample in a study of blood T cells in healthy people across ages. A second PCR, run for roughly 7 to 11 cycles, used a sample-barcoded 5' primer plus a J-beta primer mix. TCRdb reprocessed the 5' RACE reads with MiXCR, giving one entry per CDR3 protein. The sample lists 500,000 to 700,000 distinct CDR3 sequences; about 30% were seen once. Sequencing was carried out using blood. Receptor source: a woman older than 75 in good health.

Only a few counts were recorded for this clonotype. A much bigger clone sits one base away, suggesting this may be a read error. V gene TRBV7-2 combines with J gene TRBJ2-5, with 14 positions matching TRBD2. The CDR3 has 14 residues. J lost 11 bases, V lost 5 bases, and 7 bases had no gene match. Germline V lookup: CDR1 SGHTA, CDR2 FQGNSA. The CDR3 sequence is CASSLGLAGVEQYF. CDR3 DNA sequence: TGTGCCAGCAGCCTGGGACTAGCGGGGGTGGAGCAGTACTTC.

This sequence joins TRBV7-9 and TRBJ1-1, with D unresolved. V lost 1 base, J lost 10 bases, and 7 bases lay in between. The germline V gene has CDR1 SEHNR and CDR2 FQNEAQ (reference sequence). This CDR3 is built from 11 residues. The DNA of the CDR3 is TGTGCCAGCAGCTTAGGGGAGGGAGCTTTCTTT. This gives the protein CASSLGEGAFF. The full variable domain, its missing parts supplied by reference TRBV7-9 and TRBJ1-1, is DTGVSQNPRHKITKRGQNVTFRCDPISEHNRLYWYRQTLGQGPEFLTYFQNEAQLEKSRLLSDRFSAERPKGSFSTLEIQRTEQGDSAMYLCASSLGEGAFFGQGTRLTVV.

This clonotype was counted many times. The chain combines TRBV7-9 with TRBJ2-5; 13 bases are shared with TRBD2. V was pared by 5 bases and J by 0 bases, with 6 bases of the junction left unmatched. CDR1 and CDR2 from the germline V gene are SEHNR and FQNEAQ (reference sequence). The CDR3 is 17 residues long. The CDR3 DNA is TGTGCCAGCAGCGTACTAGCGGGGGGGCCCCACCAAGAGACCCAGTACTTC. Residues: CASSVLAGGPHQETQYF.

This clonotype has ten or more counts. The J gene is TRBJ2-5, the V gene TRBV20-1; D is unresolved. Germline CDR1 reads DFQATT; CDR2 reads SNEGSKA (reference sequence). With 5 bases removed from V and 2 bases from J, the gap between germline ends came to 12 bases. This CDR3 is 13 amino acids long. In DNA form, the CDR3 reads TGCAGTGCTCCCGGCGTGCTACAAGAGACCCAGTACTTC. This codes for CSAPGVLQETQYF.

In its sample, this clonotype was seen many times. CDR3 loop: CAISDGRGTDTQYF. In DNA form, the CDR3 reads TGTGCCATCAGTGATGGGCGGGGGACAGATACGCAGTATTTT. This chain links TRBV10-3 with TRBJ2-3, with 7 nucleotides matching TRBD2. Germline trimming cut 3 bases from V and 3 bases from J; bases unmatched to any gene: 3. Germline V CDR1 and CDR2: ENHRY, SYGVKD. The CDR3 consists of 14 residues.

For this clonotype: This sequence may be a read error, since a much larger clone differs from it by one base. The chain is built from TRBV20-1 and TRBJ1-5; 7 bases fit TRBD1. Germline values: CDR1 DFQATT, CDR2 SNEGSKA (reference sequence). CDR3 length: 13 amino acids. The ends lost 5 bases at V and 0 bases at J; junction bases unmatched: 1. DNA of the CDR3: TGCAGTGCTGACAGGGATAGCAATCAGCCCCAGCATTTT. Translated, it gives CSADRDSNQPQHF.

The chain links TRBV20-1 to TRBJ2-3; D is perhaps TRBD2 (6 bases). Germline assignment: CDR1 DFQATT and CDR2 SNEGSKA (reference sequence). The length of the CDR3 is 14 residues. Deletions cut 1 base from V and 5 bases from J, with 13 bases between. This CDR3 is CSARVGGTVDTQYF. In DNA form, the CDR3 reads TGCAGTGCTAGAGTTGGGGGGACTGTAGATACGCAGTATTTT.

The genes are TRBV5-6 and TRBJ2-1, with a possible D match to TRBD2 (7 bases). The CDR3 is made up of 16 amino acids. V lost 1 base to trimming and J lost 4 bases, with 15 bases between them. The germline CDR1 and CDR2 sequences are SGHDT and YYEEEE. Here the CDR3 reads CASSLSGDTLYNEQFF. As DNA, the CDR3 is TGTGCCAGCAGCTTGAGCGGGGACACACTTTACAATGAGCAGTTCTTC. The variable domain in full, with the rest retrieved from reference TRBV5-6 and TRBJ2-1, is DAGVTQSPTHLIKTRGQQVTLRCSPKSGHDTVSWYQQALGQGPQFIFQYYEEEERQRGNFPDRFSGHQFPNYSSELNVNALLLGDSALYLCASSLSGDTLYNEQFFGPGTRLTVL.

The chain combines TRBV20-1 with TRBJ2-7; 9 bases fit TRBD2. Germline values: CDR1 DFQATT, CDR2 SNEGSKA (reference sequence). V lost 1 base, J lost 3 bases, and 4 bases stayed unmatched. This CDR3 is built from 14 residues. This CDR3 reads CSARGLAADYEQYF. The CDR3 DNA sequence: TGCAGTGCTAGAGGACTAGCGGCCGACTACGAGCAGTACTTC.

The genes are TRBV19 and TRBJ1-5; TRBD1 matches 7 bases. Germline assignment: CDR1 LNHDA and CDR2 SQIVND (reference sequence). Trimming removed 4 bases from V and 6 bases from J; junction bases left unmatched: 9. The CDR3 extends over 15 amino acids. The CDR3 nucleotides read TGTGCCAGTAGTACGGGACAGTTACAAGGTCAGCCCCAGCATTTT. It encodes CASSTGQLQGQPQHF. Variable domain in full (rest from reference TRBV19 and TRBJ1-5): DGGITQSPKYLFRKEGQNVTLSCEQNLNHDAMYWYRQDPGQGLRLIYYSQIVNDFQKGDIAEGYSVSREKKESFPLTVTSAQKNPTAFYLCASSTGQLQGQPQHFGDGTRLSIL.

This clonotype was observed a few times. CDR3 residues: CASSRGGQGTQTQYF. The DNA for the CDR3 is TGTGCCAGCAGCCGCGGGGGACAGGGAACGCAGACCCAGTACTTC. V and J are TRBV16 and TRBJ2-5, with 9 bases that match TRBD1. Germline V lookup: CDR1 KGHSY, CDR2 FQNENV. This CDR3 has 15 residues. Trimming removed 4 bases from V and 6 bases from J; junction bases left unmatched: 9. Looking up the rest from reference TRBV16 and TRBJ2-5 gives the full variable domain: GEEVAQTPKHLVRGEGQKAKLYCAPIKGHSYVFWYQQVLKNEFKFLISFQNENVFDETGMPKERFSAKCLPNSPCSLEIQATKLEDSAVYFCASSRGGQGTQTQYFGPGTRLLVL.

This clonotype was seen at least ten times. Its ends do not fully match the called genes, so a read error is possible. The chain uses TRBV20-1 and TRBJ2-1, with 8 bases identical to TRBD2. The CDR3 contains 14 residues. The germline CDR1 and CDR2 sequences are DFQATT and SNEGSKA (reference sequence). The CDR3 DNA reads as TGCAGTGCTGGAGAGCGGGGGAGACACAATGAGCAGTTCTTC. Translation gives CSAGERGRHNEQFF.

This chain uses TRBV12-3 or TRBV12-4 with TRBJ1-2; 8 bases map to TRBD1. The V gene end was trimmed by 5 bases and the J gene end by 6 bases; junction bases not matched to a gene: 11. The CDR3 loop spans 15 amino acids. In DNA, the CDR3 is TGTGCCAGCAGTCCCCGGGACAGGAGTATACATGGCTACACCTTC. Encoded protein: CASSPRDRSIHGYTF.

This clonotype was recorded only once. No conserved phenylalanine or tryptophan ends this CDR3, so it is likely a read error. The chain joins TRBV5-6 to TRBJ1-5; D possibly corresponds to TRBD1 (5 bases). V lost 4 bases to trimming and J lost 0 bases, with 14 bases between them. The CDR3 totals 16 residues. CDR1 is SGHDT and CDR2 is YYEEEE in the germline V gene. The DNA of the CDR3 is TGTGCCAGCAGCCGATATGAGGGGAATAGCAATCAGCCCCAGCATTTA. Translated: CASSRYEGNSNQPQHL.

Regarding this clonotype: This may be a read error: a much more frequent sequence differs by one nucleotide. The rearrangement uses TRBV10-3 and TRBJ1-2; TRBD1 matches at 9 bases. Germline V gives CDR1 ENHRY, CDR2 SYGVKD. V shed 8 bases, J shed 6 bases, and the junction held 13 bases outside the gene matches. There are 15 residues in the CDR3. The CDR3 DNA follows: TGTGCCATCTATGGCTACCGGGACAGGGAAAATGGCTACACCTTC. This codes for CAIYGYRDRENGYTF.

This clonotype was observed many times. This chain links TRBV20-1 with TRBJ2-7, with TRBD2 matching over 9 bases. J gave up 4 bases and V 6 bases, and 16 bases lay outside the gene matches. This CDR3 is built from 16 residues. Germline V gene data show CDR1 as DFQATT and CDR2 as SNEGSKA (reference sequence). CDR3 coding DNA: TGCAGTGCACACCCAGCGGGGGGCTCCTCAATTTACGAGCAGTACTTC. This sequence encodes CSAHPAGGSSIYEQYF.

Ten or more counts support this clonotype. The chain recombines TRBV7-2 with TRBJ2-5; 9 positions agree with TRBD1. CDR3 length equals 14 residues. J lost 7 bases, V lost 3 bases, and 6 bases had no gene match. The germline V gene has CDR1 SGHTA and CDR2 FQGNSA. The CDR3 is CASSFRTGEGTQYF. The CDR3 DNA sequence: TGTGCCAGCAGCTTTAGGACAGGGGAGGGGACCCAGTACTTC.

This clonotype was counted many times. The chain carries TRBV7-6 and TRBJ1-1, with TRBD1 matching over 8 bases. CDR1 is SGHVS, CDR2 FNYEAQ, per germline. Trimming removed 10 bases from V and 4 bases from J; junction bases left unmatched: 8. The CDR3 contains 13 residues. CDR3 protein: CATATGEVTEAFF. The DNA of the CDR3 is TGTGCCACCGCGACAGGGGAGGTCACTGAAGCTTTCTTT.

This clonotype was picked up many times. This chain links TRBV30 with TRBJ2-1; 11 nucleotides align to TRBD2. Germline V CDR1 and CDR2: GTSNPN, SVGIG (reference sequence). The V segment lost 7 bases and the J segment 3 bases; nucleotides outside the gene matches: 17. The CDR3 contains 18 residues. CDR3 loop: CAFLSGTSGHLNYNEQFF. The CDR3 region has the DNA TGTGCCTTCTTATCCGGGACTAGCGGCCACTTAAACTACAATGAGCAGTTCTTC. Complete variable domain (other parts from reference TRBV30 and TRBJ2-1): SQTIHQWPATLVQPVGSPLSLECTVEGTSNPNLYWYRQAAGRGLQLLFYSVGIGQISSEVPQNLSASRPQDRQFILSSKKLLLSDSGFYLCAFLSGTSGHLNYNEQFFGPGTRLTVL.

There are a few counts of this clonotype. The chain recombines TRBV5-6 with TRBJ2-5; D is perhaps TRBD1 (5 bases). V was cut by 2 bases and J by 5 bases, with 13 bases left in between. Germline V gives CDR1 SGHDT, CDR2 YYEEEE. This CDR3 contains 14 residues. The CDR3 nucleotides are TGTGCCAGCAGCTTCAGGGTCTTTCGGGAGACCCAGTACTTC. It specifies CASSFRVFRETQYF.

This clonotype came up a few times. V gene TRBV5-6 combines with J gene TRBJ2-7; D is uncertain. The germline V gene has CDR1 SGHDT and CDR2 YYEEEE. V lost 0 bases and J 7 bases, leaving 17 bases between the germline ends. CDR3 size: 15 residues. CDR3 residues: CASSLVGRSYNEQYF. CDR3 nucleotide sequence: TGTGCCAGCAGCTTGGTGGGCAGATCCTACAATGAGCAGTACTTC. Variable domain in full (rest from reference TRBV5-6 and TRBJ2-7): DAGVTQSPTHLIKTRGQQVTLRCSPKSGHDTVSWYQQALGQGPQFIFQYYEEEERQRGNFPDRFSGHQFPNYSSELNVNALLLGDSALYLCASSLVGRSYNEQYFGPGTRLTVT.

The chain joins TRBV6-1 to TRBJ2-1, with 11 positions matching TRBD2. The ends lost 4 bases at V and 9 bases at J; junction bases unmatched: 8. Germline V gives CDR1 MNHNS, CDR2 SASEGT. CDR3 length: 15 amino acids. CDR3 protein: CASSAIPGLAAEQFF. The DNA of the CDR3 is TGTGCCAGCAGTGCAATACCGGGACTAGCGGCTGAGCAGTTCTTC.

This clonotype was observed many times. The rearrangement joins TRBV6-2 or TRBV6-3 to TRBJ1-2; 8 nucleotides agree with TRBD1. After removal of 1 base from V and 6 bases from J, the junction contained 4 bases not matched to a gene. The germline V gene encodes CDR1 MNHEY and CDR2 SVGEGT. CDR3 length equals 14 residues. CDR3 coding DNA: TGTGCCAGCAGTTACTGGGACAGGATCGATGGCTACACCTTC. This encodes CASSYWDRIDGYTF.

This clonotype was detected many times. This clone may be a read error of a much larger clone one base away. This chain links TRBV5-1 with TRBJ2-1; D may be TRBD1 or TRBD2 (5 bases each). The CDR3 is 16 amino acids. Germline CDR1 and CDR2: SGHRS and YFSETQ. Trimming took off 0 bases at V and 8 bases at J, with 18 bases between the two ends. In DNA form, the CDR3 reads TGCGCCAGCAGCTTGGTAGGTCGGGACGGCGGCTATGAGCAGTTCTTC. Translating gives CASSLVGRDGGYEQFF.

This clonotype was seen repeatedly, ten times or more. This chain links TRBV29-1 with TRBJ1-4, with D uncertain. CDR3 length: 13 amino acids. The germline gives CDR1 SQVTM, CDR2 ANQGSEA. The V end was cut by 5 bases, the J end by 3 bases, with 10 bases between. CDR3: CSVRIFANEKLFF. The DNA of the CDR3 is TGCAGCGTTCGGATTTTCGCTAATGAAAAACTGTTTTTT.